This paragraph reports one T cell receptor (beta chain). The data were taken from a study of blood T cell repertoires in COVID-19. Across the study: COVID-19 samples, acute and convalescent, were from the United States, Italy and Spain. In each case, the material was cDNA or gDNA derived from T cells, B-cell-depleted T cells, or PBMCs.

Assay: immunoSEQ multiplex PCR; the TCRdb copy retains only in-frame clones and omits some. The sample lists fewer than 100,000 clones; 85% were seen once. The CDR3 loop spans 15 amino acids. V shed 4 bases, J shed 2 bases, and the junction held 3 bases outside the gene matches. Germline CDR1 MNHEY, CDR2 SVGEGT. Seattle cases were enrolled at active infection and followed longitudinally. What was sequenced was peripheral blood. The V call is TRBV6-2 or TRBV6-3, the J call TRBJ1-5, with 9 bases matching TRBD1. The sequence was collected from a man aged 50 or older with COVID-19, enrolled during active disease. CDR3 DNA sequence: TGTGCCAGCAGTTGGGGACAGGGAGGCAATCAGCCCCAGCATTTT. Its protein product is CASSWGQGGNQPQHF.